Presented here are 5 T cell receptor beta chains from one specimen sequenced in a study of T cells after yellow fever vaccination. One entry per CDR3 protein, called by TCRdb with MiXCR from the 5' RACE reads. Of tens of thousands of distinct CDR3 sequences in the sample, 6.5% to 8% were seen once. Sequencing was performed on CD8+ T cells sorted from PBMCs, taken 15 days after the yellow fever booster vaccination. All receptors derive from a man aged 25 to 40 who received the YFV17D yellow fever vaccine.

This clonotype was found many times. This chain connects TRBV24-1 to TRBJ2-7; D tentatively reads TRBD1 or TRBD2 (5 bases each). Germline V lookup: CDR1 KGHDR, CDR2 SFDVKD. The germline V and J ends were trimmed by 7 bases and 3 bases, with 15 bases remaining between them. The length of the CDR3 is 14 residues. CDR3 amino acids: CATSHSGTSYEQYF. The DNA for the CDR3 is TGTGCCACCAGCCACTCCGGGACCAGCTACGAGCAGTACTTC.

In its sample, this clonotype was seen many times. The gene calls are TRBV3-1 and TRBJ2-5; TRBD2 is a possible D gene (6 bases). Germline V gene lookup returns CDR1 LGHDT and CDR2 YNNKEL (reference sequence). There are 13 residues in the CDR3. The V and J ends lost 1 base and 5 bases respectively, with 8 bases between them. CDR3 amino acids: CASSQAGEETQYF. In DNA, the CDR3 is TGTGCCAGCAGCCAAGCGGGAGAGGAGACCCAGTACTTC.

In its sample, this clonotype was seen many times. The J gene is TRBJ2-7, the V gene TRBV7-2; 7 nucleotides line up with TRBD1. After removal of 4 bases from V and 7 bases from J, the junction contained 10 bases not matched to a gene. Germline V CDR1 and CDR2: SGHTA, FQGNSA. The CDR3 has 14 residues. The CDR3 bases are TGTGCCAGCAGCTCCCGGGACAGCCAAATTGAGCAGTACTTC. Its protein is CASSSRDSQIEQYF.

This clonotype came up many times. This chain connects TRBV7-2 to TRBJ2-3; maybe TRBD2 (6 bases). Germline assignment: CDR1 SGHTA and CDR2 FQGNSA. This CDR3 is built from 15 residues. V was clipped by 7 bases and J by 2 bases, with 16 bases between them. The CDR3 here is CASIPPLAITDTQYF. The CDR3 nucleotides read TGTGCCAGCATCCCTCCCCTAGCGATCACAGATACGCAGTATTTT.

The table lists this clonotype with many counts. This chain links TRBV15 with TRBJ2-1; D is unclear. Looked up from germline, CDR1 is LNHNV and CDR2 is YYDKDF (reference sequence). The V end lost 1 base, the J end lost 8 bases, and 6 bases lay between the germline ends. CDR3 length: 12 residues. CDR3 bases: TGTGCCACCAGCAGAGCCTCCCATGAGCAGTTCTTC. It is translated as CATSRASHEQFF.